These T cell receptor beta chains were read from a single sample in a study of cytomegalovirus exposure and HLA in healthy donors. The assay was immunoSEQ multiplex PCR, and TCRdb's table has in-frame clones only and misses some. The table records 100,000 to 150,000 clones, around 86% of them present only once. Material: PBMCs. These TCRs come from a woman younger than 35 in good health and CMV-seronegative. The CDR3 runs from the conserved cysteine through the conserved F or W. The D gene is left open where the match is weak. Clone size is not always given. Where it is, it says once, few, many or a class for expanded clones.

>.|TRBJ1-5|TRBV7-9|.
CASSSDRLRRQPQHF
TGTGCCAGCAGCTCGGACAGACTAAGGCGTCAGCCCCAGCATTTT
>.|TRBJ2-3|TRBV11-3|TRBD1
CASSPPGTGEDTQYF
TGTGCCAGCAGCCCACCTGGGACAGGGGAGGATACGCAGTATTTT
>.|TRBJ2-3|TRBV5-1|TRBD2
CASSPGTSGRTDTQYF
TGCGCCAGCAGCCCCGGGACTAGCGGGAGGACAGATACGCAGTATTTT
>.|TRBJ2-2|TRBV5-1|TRBD1
CASSLRQGTNTGELFF
TGCGCCAGCAGCCTTCGACAGGGGACGAACACCGGGGAGCTGTTTTTT
>.|TRBJ1-5|TRBV19|TRBD1
CASMGQGEDQPQHF
TGTGCCAGTATGGGACAGGGGGAGGATCAGCCCCAGCATTTT
>.|TRBJ1-1|TRBV5-1|.
CASSFGQNTEAFF
TGCGCCAGCAGCTTCGGACAGAACACTGAAGCTTTCTTT
>.|TRBJ2-7|TRBV14|TRBD2
CASSQGLGGSLSYEQYF
TGTGCCAGCAGCCAAGGTCTTGGCGGGAGTCTCTCCTACGAGCAGTACTTC
>.|TRBJ1-2|TRBV18|.
CASSPSGGAWGYTF
TGTGCCAGCTCACCATCGGGGGGCGCGTGGGGCTACACCTTC
>.|TRBJ1-1|TRBV28|.
CASSLQGSTEAFF
TGTGCCAGCAGTTTACAGGGGAGCACTGAAGCTTTCTTT
>.|TRBJ1-5|TRBV4-1|.
CASSQGTTPKQPQHF
TGCGCCAGCAGCCAAGGGACAACGCCTAAGCAGCCCCAGCATTTT
>.|TRBJ2-4|TRBV27|.
CASSQNRDKNIQYF
TGTGCCAGCAGCCAAAACAGGGATAAAAACATTCAGTACTTC
>.|TRBJ2-7|TRBV6-6|TRBD1
CASSPGTGEEQYF
TGTGCCAGCAGTCCAGGGACAGGGGAAGAGCAGTACTTC
>.|TRBJ2-7|TRBV19|TRBD2
CASSTSRAYEQYF
TGTGCCAGTTCGACTAGCAGAGCCTACGAGCAGTACTTC
>once|TRBJ1-5|TRBV7-6|.
CASSLVRAPSNQPQHF
TGTGCCAGCAGCTTAGTCAGGGCCCCTAGCAATCAGCCCCAGCATTTT
>.|TRBJ2-1|TRBV29-1|.
CSVPGRSSYNEQFF
TGCAGCGTCCCAGGCAGAAGCTCCTACAATGAGCAGTTCTTC
>.|TRBJ2-4|TRBV15|TRBD1
CATSRPRQGLALAKNIQYF
TGTGCCACCAGCAGACCGCGACAGGGGCTCGCCTTAGCCAAAAACATTCAGTACTTC
>.|TRBJ1-2|TRBV5-8|.
CASSLVGSSVGYTF
TGTGCCAGCAGCTTGGTCGGGAGTAGCGTCGGCTACACCTTC
>.|TRBJ1-2|TRBV5-6|.
CASSEQSNYGYTF
TGTGCCAGCAGCGAACAGTCTAACTATGGCTACACCTTC
>few|TRBJ1-2|TRBV27|.
CASSLGGAYGYTF
TGTGCCAGCAGTCTGGGTGGGGCCTATGGCTACACCTTC
>.|TRBJ2-7|TRBV5-1|TRBD1
CASRLGQGRYEQYF
TGCGCCAGCAGACTAGGACAGGGGCGCTACGAGCAGTACTTC
>.|TRBJ1-1|TRBV7-9|TRBD1
CASSGSGGRREAFF
TGTGCCAGCAGCGGATCAGGGGGCAGAAGGGAAGCTTTCTTT
>.|TRBJ1-5|TRBV7-8|TRBD1
CASSLRAGGLQPQHF
TGTGCCAGCAGCTTAAGGGCAGGGGGCCTCCAGCCCCAGCATTTT
>.|TRBJ1-4|TRBV19|TRBD1
CASSIGLTGGREKLFF
TGTGCCAGTAGTATTGGGCTGACAGGGGGGCGAGAAAAACTGTTTTTT
>few|TRBJ1-5|TRBV4-2|TRBD1
CASSQDIRDSSNQPQHF
TGTGCCAGCAGCCAAGATATAAGGGACAGCAGCAATCAGCCCCAGCATTTT
>.|TRBJ2-7|TRBV19|.
CASSPTGSSYEQYF
TGTGCCAGTAGCCCGACAGGTAGTTCCTACGAGCAGTACTTC
>few|TRBJ2-7|TRBV7-8|.
CASSLAAPRNSEQYF
TGTGCCAGCAGCTTAGCTGCCCCAAGAAACTCCGAGCAGTACTTC
>.|TRBJ1-1|TRBV11-3|.
CASSSGGYTEAFF
TGTGCCAGCAGCTCCGGGGGGTACACTGAAGCTTTCTTT
>few|TRBJ2-1|TRBV6-5|.
CASSFRNEQFF
TGTGCCAGCAGCTTCCGGAATGAGCAGTTCTTC
>.|TRBJ2-1|TRBV4-1|.
CASSQDFPGDRPEQFF
TGCGCCAGCAGCCAAGATTTCCCGGGAGACCGCCCTGAGCAGTTCTTC
>.|TRBJ2-1|TRBV6-4|.
CASSDYAGTRPAYNEQFF
TGTGCCAGCAGTGACTATGCGGGGACCCGACCCGCCTACAATGAGCAGTTCTTC
>.|TRBJ1-2|TRBV5-5|.
CASSVTGQLDYGYTF
TGTGCCAGCAGCGTAACCGGACAGTTGGACTATGGCTACACCTTC
>.|TRBJ2-7|TRBV2|TRBD2
CASKLAGGSREQYF
TGTGCCAGCAAGCTGGCGGGGGGGTCTCGCGAGCAGTACTTC
>.|TRBJ2-1|TRBV6-6|.
CASSYGGDNEQFF
TGTGCCAGCAGTTACGGCGGGGACAATGAGCAGTTCTTC
>.|TRBJ2-7|TRBV7-9|TRBD2
CASSSTSGNYEQYF
TGTGCCAGCAGCTCTACTAGCGGGAACTACGAGCAGTACTTC
>few|TRBJ2-7|TRBV7-2|TRBD2
CASSLRTSGAYEQYF
TGTGCCAGCAGCTTACGGACTAGCGGAGCCTACGAGCAGTACTTC
>.|TRBJ1-4|TRBV6-1|TRBD1
CASRRGQLNEKLFF
TGTGCCAGCCGGAGGGGGCAACTTAATGAAAAACTGTTTTTT
>.|TRBJ2-7|TRBV27|TRBD2
CASRLAGGPQYEQYF
TGTGCCAGCAGGCTAGCGGGAGGGCCTCAGTACGAGCAGTACTTC
>.|TRBJ2-1|TRBV27|.
CASQLTRSSYNEQFF
TGTGCCAGCCAACTAACGCGGAGCTCCTACAATGAGCAGTTCTTC
>.|TRBJ2-3|TRBV10-3|TRBD2
CAISEGTSRRTDTQYF
TGTGCCATCAGTGAAGGGACTAGCCGAAGGACAGATACGCAGTATTTT
>.|TRBJ2-5|TRBV11-3|TRBD2
CASSLDRWGTSGIQETQYF
TGTGCCAGCAGCTTAGATCGGTGGGGGACTAGCGGGATTCAAGAGACCCAGTACTTC
>.|TRBJ1-1|TRBV10-1|.
CASSGGLGTEAFF
TGCGCCAGCAGTGGAGGGTTGGGCACTGAAGCTTTCTTT
>once|TRBJ2-7|TRBV28|TRBD2
CASSSLSGSYEQYF
TGTGCCAGCAGTTCCCTTAGCGGGAGCTACGAGCAGTACTTC
>.|TRBJ1-1|TRBV7-8|.
CASSFVVGRVSTEAFF
TGTGCCAGCAGCTTTGTGGTAGGCAGGGTCAGCACTGAAGCTTTCTTT
>.|TRBJ2-7|TRBV4-1|TRBD2
CASSQSGSYEQYF
TGCGCCAGCAGCCAGAGCGGGAGCTACGAGCAGTACTTC
>.|TRBJ2-7|TRBV7-9|.
CASSPLTGAYEQYF
TGTGCCAGCAGCCCCCTGACAGGAGCCTACGAGCAGTACTTC
>.|TRBJ2-1|TRBV28|TRBD1
CASGVPGQGRREQFF
TGTGCCAGCGGAGTCCCGGGACAGGGGAGGCGTGAGCAGTTCTTC
>.|TRBJ2-5|TRBV13|TRBD1
CASSGRDRGYQETQYF
TGTGCCAGCAGCGGCCGGGACAGGGGGTATCAAGAGACCCAGTACTTC
>once|TRBJ1-1|TRBV6-5|.
CASSYARAGLEAFF
TGTGCCAGCAGTTACGCCAGGGCGGGGCTCGAAGCTTTCTTT
>.|TRBJ2-5|TRBV4-1|TRBD2
CASRGLAGGSRETQYF
TGCGCCAGCAGAGGACTAGCGGGAGGCAGCCGAGAGACCCAGTACTTC
>.|TRBJ1-5|TRBV2|TRBD1
CASRWTGVNQPQHF
TGTGCCAGCAGATGGACAGGGGTCAATCAGCCCCAGCATTTT
>.|TRBJ2-5|TRBV29-1|.
CSVEDGVKETQYF
TGCAGCGTTGAAGACGGGGTTAAAGAGACCCAGTACTTC
>once|TRBJ1-1|TRBV5-1|.
CASSLLQVDVNGEAFF
TGCGCCAGCAGCTTGTTACAGGTTGACGTTAATGGTGAAGCTTTCTTT
>.|TRBJ1-1|TRBV5-1|.
CASSLAERTEAFF
TGCGCCAGCAGCTTGGCGGAGAGAACTGAAGCTTTCTTT
>.|TRBJ1-4|TRBV5-4|TRBD1
CASSPGQGADEKLFF
TGTGCCAGCAGCCCGGGACAGGGGGCCGATGAAAAACTGTTTTTT
>.|TRBJ2-7|TRBV27|.
CASGGAFEQYF
TGTGCCAGCGGCGGGGCCTTCGAGCAGTACTTC